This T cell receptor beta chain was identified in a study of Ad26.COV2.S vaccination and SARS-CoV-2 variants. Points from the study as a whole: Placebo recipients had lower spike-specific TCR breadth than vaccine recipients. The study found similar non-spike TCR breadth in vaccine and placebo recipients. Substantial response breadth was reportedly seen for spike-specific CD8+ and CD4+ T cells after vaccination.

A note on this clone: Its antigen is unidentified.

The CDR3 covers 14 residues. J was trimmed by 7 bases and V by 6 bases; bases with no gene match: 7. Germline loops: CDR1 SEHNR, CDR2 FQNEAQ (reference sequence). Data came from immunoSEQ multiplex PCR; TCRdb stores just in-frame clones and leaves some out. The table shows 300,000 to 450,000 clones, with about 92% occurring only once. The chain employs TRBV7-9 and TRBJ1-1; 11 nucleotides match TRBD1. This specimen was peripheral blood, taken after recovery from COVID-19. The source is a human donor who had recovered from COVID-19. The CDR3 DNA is TGTGCCAGCAGTTTCCGGGACAGGGGGATTGAAGCTTTCTTT. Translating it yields CASSFRDRGIEAFF.